These 15 T cell receptor beta chains share one sample of origin, sequenced in a study of regulatory T cells in long-lasting Graves disease. CDR3-region Arm-PCR and iRepertoire HTBI primers produced the TCR beta libraries. TCRdb redid the calling of the multiplex PCR reads with MiXCR, one entry per CDR3 protein. The sample consists of a few hundred thousand distinct CDR3 sequences, approximately 23% of them appearing once. As for time point: persistent/refractory GD, antithyroid drugs over 5 years with positive TRAb. The TCR library was made from RNA that had been extracted from PBMCs in TRIzol. Sample: peripheral blood mononuclear cells (PBMCs), taken when the disease was refractory, from a patient treated with antithyroid drugs. The receptors come from a woman aged 40 to 55 with Graves disease.

This clonotype was picked up many times. This sequence joins TRBV25-1 and TRBJ1-5; D is unclear. This CDR3 region has 14 residues. The germline CDR1 and CDR2 sequences are MGHDK and SYGVNS. V lost 4 bases and J 1 base, leaving 8 bases between the germline ends. The CDR3 DNA reads TGTGCCAGCAGTGGGTCAGCCAGCAATCAGCCCCAGCATTTT. Its protein is CASSGSASNQPQHF.

The rearrangement joins TRBV4-1 to TRBJ2-4; D may be TRBD2 (5 bases). Trimming pared 7 bases from V and 7 bases from J, leaving 11 bases between. The CDR3 consists of 12 residues. Looked up from germline, CDR1 is MGHRA and CDR2 is YSYEKL. The CDR3 here is CASTGEGNIQYF. CDR3 nucleotide sequence: TGCGCCAGCACCGGTGAGGGCAACATTCAGTACTTC.

This clonotype was seen repeatedly, ten times or more. The chain uses TRBV6-1 and TRBJ2-5; D ambiguous. Germline V lookup: CDR1 MNHNS, CDR2 SASEGT. V was trimmed by 6 bases and J by 5 bases, leaving 19 bases between them. This CDR3 comprises 15 residues. CDR3 in amino acids: CASRPAAFSLETQYF. The DNA for the CDR3 is TGTGCCAGCAGGCCAGCAGCGTTCTCTCTCGAGACCCAGTACTTC.

This clonotype has at least ten counts. V gene TRBV28 combines with J gene TRBJ2-1; D is unclear. Trimming took 3 bases from V and 9 from J, leaving 15 bases between them. CDR3 length: 14 amino acids. Germline CDR1 reads MDHEN; CDR2 reads SYDVKM. The CDR3 region is CASSFAVRDSEQFF. CDR3 sequence (DNA): TGTGCCAGCAGTTTCGCGGTCCGCGATAGTGAGCAGTTCTTC.

The table lists this clonotype with a few counts. The rearrangement uses TRBV20-1 and TRBJ1-1; D is unresolved. The CDR3 runs to 13 residues. The germline V and J ends were trimmed by 3 bases and 1 base, with 9 bases remaining between them. Germline CDR1 and CDR2: DFQATT and SNEGSKA (reference sequence). The CDR3 region is CSASGGTNTEAFF. The CDR3, as DNA: TGCAGTGCTAGCGGTGGTACGAACACTGAAGCTTTCTTT.

The rearrangement links TRBV5-6 to TRBJ1-6; no clear D. Germline V gene lookup returns CDR1 SGHDT and CDR2 YYEEEE. V lost 1 base and J lost 7, with 9 bases in between. The CDR3 is 14 residues long. DNA of the CDR3: TGTGCCAGCAGCTTGAAAGTGGAAAATTCACCCCTCCACTTT. Translation: CASSLKVENSPLHF.

The chain carries TRBV19 and TRBJ1-5; 7 positions agree with TRBD1. V was pared by 6 bases and J by 0 bases, with 17 bases of the junction left unmatched. From germline, CDR1 is LNHDA and CDR2 SQIVND (reference sequence). There are 19 residues in the CDR3. CDR3: CASSSPLLGRGHSNQPQHF. In DNA form, the CDR3 reads TGTGCCAGTAGCTCGCCGTTACTCGGGAGGGGGCATAGCAATCAGCCCCAGCATTTT.

This rearrangement joins TRBV12-3 or TRBV12-4 to TRBJ2-5; tentatively, D is TRBD2 (5 bases). The J call may be faulty, since TRBJ2-7 better matches the DNA end. This CDR3 has 14 amino acids. The CDR3 DNA sequence: TGTGCCAGCAGTTTAGGGAGGACCTCCTACGAGCAGTACTTC. It encodes CASSLGRTSYEQYF.

This clonotype has at least ten counts. J is TRBJ2-7 and V is TRBV28, with 8 nucleotides matching TRBD2. Germline CDR1 reads MDHEN; CDR2 reads SYDVKM. CDR3 length: 13 amino acids. Trimming took 8 bases from V and 7 from J; bases not matched to a gene: 10. CDR3 loop: CASQAGVLGEQYF. The DNA for the CDR3 is TGTGCCAGCCAAGCGGGAGTCCTGGGGGAGCAGTACTTC.

CDR3 sequence (DNA): TGTGCCAGTAGTATGAGAGCGGGAGGCCAAGAGACCCAGTACTTC. Residues: CASSMRAGGQETQYF. This sequence joins TRBV19 and TRBJ2-5, with 9 bases fitting TRBD2. The CDR3 loop spans 15 amino acids. The trim removed 3 bases at V and 1 base at J, leaving 3 bases unmatched. Germline CDR1 LNHDA, CDR2 SQIVND (reference sequence).

This clonotype has a handful of counts. The rearrangement joins TRBV4-1 to TRBJ1-2; 10 bases are a match to TRBD1. Per the germline V gene, CDR1 is MGHRA and CDR2 is YSYEKL. The V and J ends lost 2 bases and 7 bases, in that order; junction bases with no gene match: 7. The length of the CDR3 is 15 residues. The CDR3 loop reads CASSQPGTGVGGYTF. The CDR3 region has the DNA TGCGCCAGCAGCCAACCCGGGACAGGGGTCGGTGGCTACACCTTC.

V and J are TRBV18 and TRBJ1-4; 8 bases line up with TRBD1. Germline CDR1 KGHSH, CDR2 LQKENI. V trimming: 6 bases; J trimming: 8 bases; junction bases outside the gene matches: 8. The CDR3 has 14 residues. The chain's CDR3 is CASSHTGGAEKLFF. The CDR3, as DNA: TGTGCCAGCTCTCATACAGGGGGAGCGGAAAAACTGTTTTTT.

The CDR3 DNA reads as TGTGCCAGCAGCTCCCGTCAGGGGCGGGGAATCTACGAGCAGTACTTC. Its protein is CASSSRQGRGIYEQYF. V usage is TRBV5-5 and J usage is TRBJ2-7, with D perhaps TRBD1 or TRBD2 (6 bases each). Per germline, CDR1 SGHKS and CDR2 YYEKEE (reference sequence). Trimming left V 3 bases short and J 3 bases short, with 19 bases between. This CDR3 contains 16 residues.

The V gene is TRBV11-2, the J gene TRBJ2-7; 14 nucleotides line up with TRBD2. The CDR3 sequence is 15 residues long. The germline V gene encodes CDR1 SGHAT and CDR2 FQNNGV. The J segment lost 5 bases and the V segment lost 5 bases, leaving 5 bases of the junction unmatched. In DNA form, the CDR3 reads TGTGCCAGCAGCCAACCGACTAGCGGGAGGGACGAGCAGTACTTC. This encodes CASSQPTSGRDEQYF. The full variable domain, completed using reference TRBV11-2 and TRBJ2-7, is EAGVAQSPRYKIIEKRQSVAFWCNPISGHATLYWYQQILGQGPKLLIQFQNNGVVDDSQLPKDRFSAERLKGVDSTLKIQPAKLEDSAVYLCASSQPTSGRDEQYFGPGTRLTVT.

The V call is TRBV28, the J call TRBJ2-5; 10 bases line up with TRBD2. The V gene end was trimmed by 6 bases and the J gene end by 6 bases; junction bases not matched to a gene: 10. The CDR3 has 15 amino acids. Germline CDR1 reads MDHEN; CDR2 reads SYDVKM. The CDR3 nucleotides are TGTGCCAGCAGCCAAGCCGCTAGCGGGAGAAAGACCCAGTACTTC. Its translation: CASSQAASGRKTQYF.